This TCR beta chain was observed in a study of T cell responses to AZD1222 COVID-19 vaccine. Generated by immunoSEQ multiplex PCR, the TCRdb table keeps only in-frame clones and is missing some. The data hold 100,000 or so clones, with 75% to 95% observed a single time. This clonotype originated in an adult in good health. Sequenced material: peripheral blood, taken on day 0 of AZD1222 vaccination.

The CDR3 DNA follows: TGTGCCAGCAGCCGGGGACCGGACGGGGGCTACACCTTC. Translated, it gives CASSRGPDGGYTF. The chain carries TRBV12-3 or TRBV12-4 and TRBJ1-2; TRBD1 might be the D (5 bases). V was shortened by 6 bases and J by 8 bases, with 16 bases between the two germline ends. This CDR3 is built from 13 residues.